The subject of this entry is one TCR beta chain. The CDR3 extends over 16 amino acids. The V gene's germline CDR1 is SGDLS and CDR2 YYNGEE. The data stem from a study of monozygotic twins with inflammatory bowel disease. Reprocessing the 5' RACE reads, TCRdb reports a single entry for every CDR3 protein and omits DNA. Its table lists approximately 330,000 distinct CDR3 sequences. This clonotype originated in a human donor with ulcerative colitis or Crohn's disease, or a healthy co-twin of an affected twin (not recorded which). The gene calls are TRBV9 and TRBJ2-3; the D call of TRBD2 rests on TCRdb alone, since no DNA is present to check it. The sequenced material came from blood. CDR3 amino acids: CASSVAGQTSTDTQYF.